This T cell receptor (beta chain) was captured by sequencing in a study of shared clonotypes between healthy human individuals. Broader study findings: Clonotype sharing among donors was expected to depend on sequencing depth.

This table comes from immunoSEQ multiplex PCR, and its TCRdb copy is limited to in-frame clones, with some not included. The sample consists of around 2.1 million clones, nearly 97% of them appearing once. The donors were adults (healthy and HIV-negative) with no recent acute infections or vaccinations. Every one of the donors was a Caucasian adult that lived in Nashville, Tennessee. Of note for this clone: Its cognate antigen is unknown.

The source is a man younger than 35 in good health. The specimen was naive CD4+ T cells sorted from blood. Subset here: CD45RA+ positively selected.

The CDR3 loop reads CASSPRPRETQYF. DNA of the CDR3: TGTGCCAGCTCACCACGTCCACGGGAGACCCAGTACTTC. J is TRBJ2-5 and V is TRBV18; D remains ambiguous. V lost 1 base, J lost 5 bases, and 8 bases lay in between. The CDR3 is made up of 13 amino acids. Germline CDR1 KGHSH, CDR2 LQKENI.